This TCR beta chain comes out of a study of Graves' ophthalmopathy and Graves' hyperthyroidism. Findings and caveats of the study: Ophthalmopathy cases were distinguished from stable hyperthyroidism by a 13-signature model, reaching about 91% sensitivity and around 77% specificity. Clonotypes were expanded in thyroid at above 0.001 frequency, and most also appeared in blood. The model achieved about 64% sensitivity and around 72% specificity for ophthalmopathy progression.

About this clonotype itself: What it binds is unknown. Lacking the conserved final phenylalanine or tryptophan, this CDR3 likely reflects a read error.

Hyperthyroidism patients had new diagnoses, durations under 2 months, and ages of 18 to 65. Germline loops: CDR1 DFQATT, CDR2 SNEGSKA (reference sequence). Losses at the gene ends were 7 bases for V and 4 bases for J; bases not matched to a gene: 1. This CDR3 spans 11 amino acids. Transcripts of RNA were the source for amplifying TCR beta CDR3 regions. Investigators did first-round RT-PCR with HTBI primers, then second-round multiplex PCR. TCRdb re-called the multiplex PCR reads with MiXCR, one entry per CDR3 protein. Of about 500,000 distinct CDR3 sequences listed, under 45% are singletons. This sequence originates from an adult man with Graves' hyperthyroidism. The rearrangement links TRBV20-1 to TRBJ2-5; the match to TRBD2 covers 9 bases. Sequences were obtained from peripheral blood or thyroid tissue (not recorded which). DNA for the CDR3: TGCAGTGTGCGGGGGGGAGAGACCCAGTACATC. It specifies CSVRGGETQYI.